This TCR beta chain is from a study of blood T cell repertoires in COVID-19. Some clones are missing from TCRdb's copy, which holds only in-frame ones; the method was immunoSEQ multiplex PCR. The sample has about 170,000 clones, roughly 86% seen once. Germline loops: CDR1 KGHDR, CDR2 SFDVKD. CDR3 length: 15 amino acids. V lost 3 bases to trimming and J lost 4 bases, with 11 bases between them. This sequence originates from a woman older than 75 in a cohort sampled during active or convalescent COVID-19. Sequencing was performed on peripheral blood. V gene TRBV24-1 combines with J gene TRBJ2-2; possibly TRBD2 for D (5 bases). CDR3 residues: CATSDTDWRTGELFF. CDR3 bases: TGTGCCACCAGTGATACGGACTGGCGCACCGGGGAGCTGTTTTTT.